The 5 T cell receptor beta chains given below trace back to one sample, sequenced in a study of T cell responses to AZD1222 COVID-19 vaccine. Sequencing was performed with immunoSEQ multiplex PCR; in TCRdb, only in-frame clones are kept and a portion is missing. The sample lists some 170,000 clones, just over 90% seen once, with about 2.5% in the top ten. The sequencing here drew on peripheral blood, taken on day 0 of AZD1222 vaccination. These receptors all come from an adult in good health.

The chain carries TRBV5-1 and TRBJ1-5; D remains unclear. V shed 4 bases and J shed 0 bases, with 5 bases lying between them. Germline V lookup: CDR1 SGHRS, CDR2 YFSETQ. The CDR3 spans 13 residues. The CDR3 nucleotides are TGCGCCAGCAGCCCCTATAGCAATCAGCCCCAGCATTTT. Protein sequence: CASSPYSNQPQHF. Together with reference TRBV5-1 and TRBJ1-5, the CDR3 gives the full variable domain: KAGVTQTPRYLIKTRGQQVTLSCSPISGHRSVSWYQQTPGQGLQFLFEYFSETQRNKGNFPGRFSGRQFSNSRSEMNVSTLELGDSALYLCASSPYSNQPQHFGDGTRLSIL.

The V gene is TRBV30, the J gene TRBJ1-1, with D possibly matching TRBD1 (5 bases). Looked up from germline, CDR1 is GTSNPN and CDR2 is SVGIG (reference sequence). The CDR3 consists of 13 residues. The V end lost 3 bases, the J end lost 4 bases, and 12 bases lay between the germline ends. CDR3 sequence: CAWSMGRSTEAFF. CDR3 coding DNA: TGTGCCTGGAGCATGGGACGGAGCACTGAAGCTTTCTTT.

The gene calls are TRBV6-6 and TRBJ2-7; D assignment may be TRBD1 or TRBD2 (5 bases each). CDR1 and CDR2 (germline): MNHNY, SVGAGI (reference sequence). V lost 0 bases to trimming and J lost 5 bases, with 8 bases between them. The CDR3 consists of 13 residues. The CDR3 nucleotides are TGTGCCAGCAGTTACTCTCGGGGACACGAGCAGTACTTC. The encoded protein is CASSYSRGHEQYF.

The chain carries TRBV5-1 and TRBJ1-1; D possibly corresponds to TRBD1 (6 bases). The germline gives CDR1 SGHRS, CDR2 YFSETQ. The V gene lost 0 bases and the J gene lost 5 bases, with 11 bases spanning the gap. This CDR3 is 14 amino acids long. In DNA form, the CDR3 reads TGCGCCAGCAGCTTGGATGGGGGGCAAACTGAAGCTTTCTTT. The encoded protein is CASSLDGGQTEAFF.

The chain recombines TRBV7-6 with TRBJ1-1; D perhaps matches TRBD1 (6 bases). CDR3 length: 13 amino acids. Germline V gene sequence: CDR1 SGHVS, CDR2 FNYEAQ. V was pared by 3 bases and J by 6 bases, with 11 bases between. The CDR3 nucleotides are TGTGCCAGCAGCTTGGGGGGGGGCCCTGAAGCTTTCTTT. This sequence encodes CASSLGGGPEAFF.